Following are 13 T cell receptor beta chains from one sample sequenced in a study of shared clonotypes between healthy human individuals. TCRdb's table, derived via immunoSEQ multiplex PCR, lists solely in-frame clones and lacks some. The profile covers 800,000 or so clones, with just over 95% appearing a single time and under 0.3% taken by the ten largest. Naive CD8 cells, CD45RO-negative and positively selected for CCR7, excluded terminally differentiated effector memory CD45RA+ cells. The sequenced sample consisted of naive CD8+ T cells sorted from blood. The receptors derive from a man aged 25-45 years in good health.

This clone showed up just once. In DNA form, the CDR3 reads TGTGCCAGCAGCTTAGTAGGGAGTCAGATTTACGAGCAGTACTTC. This gives the protein CASSLVGSQIYEQYF. The chain couples TRBV11-2 to TRBJ2-7, with D possibly TRBD2 on 5 matching bases. V lost 1 base and J lost 4, with 14 bases in between. This CDR3 is 15 amino acids long. CDR1 and CDR2 from the germline V gene are SGHAT and FQNNGV.

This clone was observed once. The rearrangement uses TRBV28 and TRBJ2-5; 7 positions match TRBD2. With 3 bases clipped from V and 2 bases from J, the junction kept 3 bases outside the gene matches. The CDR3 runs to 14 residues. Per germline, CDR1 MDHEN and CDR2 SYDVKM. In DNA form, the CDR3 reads TGTGCCAGCAGTTTTGGAGCGGGGCAAGAGACCCAGTACTTC. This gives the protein CASSFGAGQETQYF.

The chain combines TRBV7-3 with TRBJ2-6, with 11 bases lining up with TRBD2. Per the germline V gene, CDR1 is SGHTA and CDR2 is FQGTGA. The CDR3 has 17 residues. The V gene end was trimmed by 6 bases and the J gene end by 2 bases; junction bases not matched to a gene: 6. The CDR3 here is CASSLGLADAGANVLTF. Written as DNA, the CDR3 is TGTGCCAGCAGTTTGGGACTAGCGGATGCTGGGGCCAACGTCCTGACTTTC.

The CDR3 bases are TGTGCCAGCAGCCCGCCTTCGGGCGGAAACACCATATATTTT. It translates to CASSPPSGGNTIYF. The chain has TRBV11-2 and TRBJ1-3; D gene uncertain. The CDR3 is made up of 14 amino acids. Germline V gene lookup returns CDR1 SGHAT and CDR2 FQNNGV. V was cut by 5 bases and J by 4 bases, with 12 bases left in between.

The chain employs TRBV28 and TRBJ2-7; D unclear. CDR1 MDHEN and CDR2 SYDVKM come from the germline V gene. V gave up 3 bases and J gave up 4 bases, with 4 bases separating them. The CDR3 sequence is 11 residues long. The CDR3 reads CASSLRYEQYF. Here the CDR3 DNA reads TGTGCCAGCAGTTTGAGATACGAGCAGTACTTC.

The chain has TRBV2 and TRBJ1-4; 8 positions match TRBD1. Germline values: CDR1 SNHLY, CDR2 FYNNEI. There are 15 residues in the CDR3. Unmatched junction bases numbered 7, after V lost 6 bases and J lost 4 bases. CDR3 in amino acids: CASRSRTGSNEKLFF. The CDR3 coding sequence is TGTGCCAGCAGGTCACGGACAGGGAGTAATGAAAAACTGTTTTTT.

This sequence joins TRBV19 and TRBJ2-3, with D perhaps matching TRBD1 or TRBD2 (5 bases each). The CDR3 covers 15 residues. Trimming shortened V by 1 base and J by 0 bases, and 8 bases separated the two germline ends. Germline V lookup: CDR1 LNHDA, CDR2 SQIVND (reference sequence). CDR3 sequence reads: CASSIGDASTDTQYF. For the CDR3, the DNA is TGTGCCAGTAGTATAGGGGACGCAAGCACAGATACGCAGTATTTT.

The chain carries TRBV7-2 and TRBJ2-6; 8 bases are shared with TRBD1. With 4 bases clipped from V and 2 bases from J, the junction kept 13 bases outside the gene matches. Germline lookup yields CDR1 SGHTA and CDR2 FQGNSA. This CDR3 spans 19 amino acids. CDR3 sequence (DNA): TGTGCCAGCAGCTCTAGCCTCGGACAGGGCGAGGCTGGGGCCAACGTCCTGACTTTC. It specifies CASSSSLGQGEAGANVLTF.

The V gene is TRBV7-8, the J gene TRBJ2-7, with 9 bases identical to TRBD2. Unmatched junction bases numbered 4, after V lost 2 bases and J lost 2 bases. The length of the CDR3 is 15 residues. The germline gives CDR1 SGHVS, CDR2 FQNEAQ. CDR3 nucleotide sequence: TGTGCCAGCAGCTTAAAGGCTAGCGGGACCTACGAGCAGTACTTC. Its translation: CASSLKASGTYEQYF.

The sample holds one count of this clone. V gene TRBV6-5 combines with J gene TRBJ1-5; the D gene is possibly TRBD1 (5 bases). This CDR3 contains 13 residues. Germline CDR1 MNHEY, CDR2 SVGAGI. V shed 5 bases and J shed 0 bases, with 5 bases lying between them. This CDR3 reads CASSQGSNQPQHF. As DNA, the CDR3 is TGTGCCAGCAGTCAGGGTAGCAATCAGCCCCAGCATTTT.

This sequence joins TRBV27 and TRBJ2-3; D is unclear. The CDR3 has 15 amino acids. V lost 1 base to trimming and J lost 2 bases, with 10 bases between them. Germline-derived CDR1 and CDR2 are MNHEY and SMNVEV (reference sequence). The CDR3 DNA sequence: TGTGCCAGCAGTTTATACGCCCACAACACAGATACGCAGTATTTT. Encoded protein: CASSLYAHNTDTQYF.

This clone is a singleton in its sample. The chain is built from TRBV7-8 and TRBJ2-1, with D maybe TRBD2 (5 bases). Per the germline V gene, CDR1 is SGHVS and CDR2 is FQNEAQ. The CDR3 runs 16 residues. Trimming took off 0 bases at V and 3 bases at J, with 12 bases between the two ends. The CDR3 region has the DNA TGTGCCAGCAGCTTAGCCGAGGGAGACGGCTACAATGAGCAGTTCTTC. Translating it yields CASSLAEGDGYNEQFF.

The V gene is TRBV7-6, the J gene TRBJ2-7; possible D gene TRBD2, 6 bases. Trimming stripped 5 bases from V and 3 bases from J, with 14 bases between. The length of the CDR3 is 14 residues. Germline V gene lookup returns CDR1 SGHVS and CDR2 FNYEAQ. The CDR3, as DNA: TGTGCCAGCAGCCCTGGACAAGCGGGCTACGAGCAGTACTTC. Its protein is CASSPGQAGYEQYF.